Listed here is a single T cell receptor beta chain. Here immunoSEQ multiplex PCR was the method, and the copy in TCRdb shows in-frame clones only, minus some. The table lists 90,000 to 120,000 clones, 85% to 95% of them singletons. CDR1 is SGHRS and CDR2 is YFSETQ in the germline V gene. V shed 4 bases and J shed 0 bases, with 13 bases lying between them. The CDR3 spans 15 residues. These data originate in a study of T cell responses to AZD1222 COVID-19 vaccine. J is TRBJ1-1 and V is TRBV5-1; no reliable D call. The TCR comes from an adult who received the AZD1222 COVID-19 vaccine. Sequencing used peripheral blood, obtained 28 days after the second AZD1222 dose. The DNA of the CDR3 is TGCGCCAGCAGCCCTCAAGGCCGGATGAACACTGAAGCTTTCTTT. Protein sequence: CASSPQGRMNTEAFF.